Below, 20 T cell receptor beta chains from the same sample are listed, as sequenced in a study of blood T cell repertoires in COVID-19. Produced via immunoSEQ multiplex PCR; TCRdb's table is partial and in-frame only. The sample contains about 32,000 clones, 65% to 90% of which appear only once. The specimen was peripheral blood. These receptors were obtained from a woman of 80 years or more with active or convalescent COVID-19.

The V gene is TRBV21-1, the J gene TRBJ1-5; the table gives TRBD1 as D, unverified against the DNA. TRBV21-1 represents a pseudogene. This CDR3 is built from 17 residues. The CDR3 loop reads CASTPGTGENSNQPQHF. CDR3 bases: TGTGCCAGCACCCCAGGGACAGGGGAAAATAGCAATCAGCCCCAGCATTTT.

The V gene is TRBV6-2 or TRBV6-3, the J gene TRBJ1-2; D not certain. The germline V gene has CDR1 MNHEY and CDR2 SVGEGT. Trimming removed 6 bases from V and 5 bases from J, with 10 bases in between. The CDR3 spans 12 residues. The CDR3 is CASSPPTYGYTF. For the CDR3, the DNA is TGTGCCAGCAGCCCACCCACTTATGGCTACACCTTC.

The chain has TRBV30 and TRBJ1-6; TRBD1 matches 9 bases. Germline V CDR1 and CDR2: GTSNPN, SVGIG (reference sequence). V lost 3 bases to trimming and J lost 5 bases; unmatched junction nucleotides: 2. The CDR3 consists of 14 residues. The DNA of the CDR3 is TGTGCCTGGAGCACAGGGGGCGATAATTCACCCCTCCACTTT. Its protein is CAWSTGGDNSPLHF.

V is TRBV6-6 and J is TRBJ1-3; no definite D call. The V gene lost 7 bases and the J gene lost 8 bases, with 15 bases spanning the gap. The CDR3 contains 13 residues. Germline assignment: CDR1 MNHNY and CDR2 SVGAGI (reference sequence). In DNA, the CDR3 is TGTGCCAGCAATCAGGCACGCTGGGACACCATATATTTT. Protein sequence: CASNQARWDTIYF.

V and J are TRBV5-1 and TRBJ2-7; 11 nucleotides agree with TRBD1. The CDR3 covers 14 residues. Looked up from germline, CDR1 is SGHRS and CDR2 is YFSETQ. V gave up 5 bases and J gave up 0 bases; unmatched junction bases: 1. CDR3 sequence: CASSGTGGSYEQYF. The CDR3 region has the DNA TGCGCCAGCAGTGGGACAGGGGGCTCCTACGAGCAGTACTTC.

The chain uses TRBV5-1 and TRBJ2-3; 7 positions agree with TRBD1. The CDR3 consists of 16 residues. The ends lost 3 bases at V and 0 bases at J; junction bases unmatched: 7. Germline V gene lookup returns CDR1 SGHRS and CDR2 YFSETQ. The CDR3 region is CASSSTPGQSTDTQYF. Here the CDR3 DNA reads TGCGCCAGCAGCTCAACCCCGGGACAGAGCACAGATACGCAGTATTTT.

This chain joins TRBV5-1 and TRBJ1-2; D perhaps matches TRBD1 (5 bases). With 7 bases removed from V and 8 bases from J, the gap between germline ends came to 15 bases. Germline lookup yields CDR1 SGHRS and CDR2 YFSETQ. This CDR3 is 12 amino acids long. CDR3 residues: CASHAQGIGYTF. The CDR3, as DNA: TGCGCCAGCCACGCGCAGGGTATAGGCTACACCTTC.

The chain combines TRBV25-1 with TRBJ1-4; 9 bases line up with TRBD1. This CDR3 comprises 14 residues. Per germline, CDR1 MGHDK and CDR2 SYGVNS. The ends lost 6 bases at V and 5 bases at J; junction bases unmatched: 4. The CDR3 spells CASRETGGNEKLFF. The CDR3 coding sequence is TGTGCCAGCAGAGAGACAGGGGGGAATGAAAAACTGTTTTTT.

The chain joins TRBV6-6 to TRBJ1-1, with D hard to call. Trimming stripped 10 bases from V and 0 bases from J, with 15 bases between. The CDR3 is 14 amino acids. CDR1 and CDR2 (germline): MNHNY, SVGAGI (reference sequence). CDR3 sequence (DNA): TGTGCCACCCACTCCAAAACAGTGAACACTGAAGCTTTCTTT. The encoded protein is CATHSKTVNTEAFF.

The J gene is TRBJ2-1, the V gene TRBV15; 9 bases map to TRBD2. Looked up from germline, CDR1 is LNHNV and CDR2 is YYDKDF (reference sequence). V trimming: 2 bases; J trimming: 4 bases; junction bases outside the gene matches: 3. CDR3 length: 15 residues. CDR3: CATSRRTSEYNEQFF. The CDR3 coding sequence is TGTGCCACCAGCAGAAGGACTAGCGAATACAATGAGCAGTTCTTC.

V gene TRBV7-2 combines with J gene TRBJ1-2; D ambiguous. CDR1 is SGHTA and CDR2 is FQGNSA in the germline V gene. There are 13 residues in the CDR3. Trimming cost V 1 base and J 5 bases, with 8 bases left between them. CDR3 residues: CASSLDRFYGYTF. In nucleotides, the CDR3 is TGTGCCAGCAGCTTAGATCGGTTTTATGGCTACACCTTC.

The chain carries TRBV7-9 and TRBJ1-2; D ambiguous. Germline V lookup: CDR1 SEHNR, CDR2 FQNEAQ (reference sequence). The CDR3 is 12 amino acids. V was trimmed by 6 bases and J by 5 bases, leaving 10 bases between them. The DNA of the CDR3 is TGTGCCAGCAGTCCACGGGAGTATGGCTACACCTTC. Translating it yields CASSPREYGYTF.

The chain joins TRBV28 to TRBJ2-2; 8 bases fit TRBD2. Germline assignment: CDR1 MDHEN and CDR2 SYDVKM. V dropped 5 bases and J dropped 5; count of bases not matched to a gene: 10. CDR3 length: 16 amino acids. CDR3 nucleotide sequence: TGTGCCAGCAGTATCTATAGGACTAGCAGAACCGGGGAGCTGTTTTTT. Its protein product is CASSIYRTSRTGELFF.

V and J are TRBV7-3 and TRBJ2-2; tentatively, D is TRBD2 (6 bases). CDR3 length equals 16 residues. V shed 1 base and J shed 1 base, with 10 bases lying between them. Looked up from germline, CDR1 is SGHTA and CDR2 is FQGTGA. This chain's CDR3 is CASSLRGRGNTGELFF. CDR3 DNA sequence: TGTGCCAGCAGCTTAAGAGGGCGGGGGAACACCGGGGAGCTGTTTTTT. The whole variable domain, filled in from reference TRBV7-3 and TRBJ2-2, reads GAGVSQTPSNKVTEKGKYVELRCDPISGHTALYWYRQSLGQGPEFLIYFQGTGAADDSGLPNDRFFAVRPEGSVSTLKIQRTERGDSAVYLCASSLRGRGNTGELFFGEGSRLTVL.

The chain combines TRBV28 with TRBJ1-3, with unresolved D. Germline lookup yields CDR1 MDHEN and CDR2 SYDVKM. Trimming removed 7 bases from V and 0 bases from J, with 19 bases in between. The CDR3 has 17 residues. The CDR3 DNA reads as TGTGCCAGCACCCGGGCGGGTTTTGGGAGCTCTGGAAACACCATATATTTT. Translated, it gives CASTRAGFGSSGNTIYF.

The CDR3 sequence is CASSPIDRGNTEAFF. The CDR3 DNA sequence: TGTGCCAGCAGCCCAATCGACAGGGGGAACACTGAAGCTTTCTTT. The chain combines TRBV11-1 with TRBJ1-1; TRBD1 matches 8 bases. CDR1 is SGHAT, CDR2 FQDESV, per germline (reference sequence). The CDR3 loop spans 15 amino acids. V shed 5 bases and J 1 base; nucleotides not matched to a gene: 6.

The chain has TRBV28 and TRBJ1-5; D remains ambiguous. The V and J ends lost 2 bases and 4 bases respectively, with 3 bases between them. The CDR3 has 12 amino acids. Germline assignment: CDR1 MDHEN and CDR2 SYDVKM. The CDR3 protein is CASSLINQPQHF. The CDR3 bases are TGTGCCAGCAGTTTAATAAATCAGCCCCAGCATTTT. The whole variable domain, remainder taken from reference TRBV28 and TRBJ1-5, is DVKVTQSSRYLVKRTGEKVFLECVQDMDHENMFWYRQDPGLGLRLIYFSYDVKMKEKGDIPEGYSVSREKKERFSLILESASTNQTSMYLCASSLINQPQHFGDGTRLSIL.

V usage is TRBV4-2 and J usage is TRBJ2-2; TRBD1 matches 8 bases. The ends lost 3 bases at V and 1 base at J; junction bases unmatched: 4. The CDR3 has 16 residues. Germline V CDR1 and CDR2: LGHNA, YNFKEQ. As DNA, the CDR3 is TGTGCCAGCAGCCACACCGGGACAGGGAACACCGGGGAGCTGTTTTTT. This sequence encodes CASSHTGTGNTGELFF.

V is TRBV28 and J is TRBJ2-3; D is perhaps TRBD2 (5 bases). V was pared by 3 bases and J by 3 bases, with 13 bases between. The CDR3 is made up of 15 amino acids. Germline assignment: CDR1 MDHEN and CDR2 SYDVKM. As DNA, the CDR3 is TGTGCCAGCAGTTTGCTCGGGGTTGGGACAGATACGCAGTATTTT. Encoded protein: CASSLLGVGTDTQYF.

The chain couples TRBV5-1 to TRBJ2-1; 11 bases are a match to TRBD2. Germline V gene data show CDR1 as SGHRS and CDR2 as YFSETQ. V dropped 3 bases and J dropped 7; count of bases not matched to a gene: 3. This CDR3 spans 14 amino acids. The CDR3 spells CASSSGLADNEQFF. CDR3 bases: TGCGCCAGCAGCTCGGGACTAGCGGATAATGAGCAGTTCTTC.